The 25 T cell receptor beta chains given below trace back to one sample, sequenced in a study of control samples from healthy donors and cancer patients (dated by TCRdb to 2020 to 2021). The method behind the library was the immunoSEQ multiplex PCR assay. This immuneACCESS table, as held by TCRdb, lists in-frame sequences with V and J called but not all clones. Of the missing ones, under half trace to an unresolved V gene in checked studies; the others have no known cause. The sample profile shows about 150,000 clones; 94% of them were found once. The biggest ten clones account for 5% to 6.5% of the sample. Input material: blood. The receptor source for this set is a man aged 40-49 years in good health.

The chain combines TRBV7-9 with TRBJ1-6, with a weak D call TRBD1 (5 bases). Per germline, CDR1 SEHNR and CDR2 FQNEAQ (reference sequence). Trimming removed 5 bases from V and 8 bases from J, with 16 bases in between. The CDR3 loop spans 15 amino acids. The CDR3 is CASSRGSQGDSPLHF. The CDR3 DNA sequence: TGTGCCAGCAGCCGGGGATCTCAAGGGGATTCACCCCTCCACTTT. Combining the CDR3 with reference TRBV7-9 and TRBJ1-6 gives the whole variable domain DTGVSQNPRHKITKRGQNVTFRCDPISEHNRLYWYRQTLGQGPEFLTYFQNEAQLEKSRLLSDRFSAERPKGSFSTLEIQRTEQGDSAMYLCASSRGSQGDSPLHFGNGTRLTVT.

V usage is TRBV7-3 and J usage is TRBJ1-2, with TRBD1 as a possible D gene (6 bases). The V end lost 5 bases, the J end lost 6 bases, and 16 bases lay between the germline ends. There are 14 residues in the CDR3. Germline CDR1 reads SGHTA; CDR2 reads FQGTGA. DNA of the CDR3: TGTGCCAGCAGCCCAACAGGGACTACTAATGGCTACACCTTC. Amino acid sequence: CASSPTGTTNGYTF.

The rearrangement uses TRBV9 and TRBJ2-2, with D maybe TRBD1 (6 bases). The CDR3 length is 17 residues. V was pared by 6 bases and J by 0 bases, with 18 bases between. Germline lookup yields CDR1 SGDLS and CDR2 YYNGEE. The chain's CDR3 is CASNVGYGTSNTGELFF. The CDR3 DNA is TGTGCCAGCAACGTGGGATACGGGACATCGAACACCGGGGAGCTGTTTTTT.

The CDR3 sequence is CAISESGDEQFF. The CDR3 DNA follows: TGTGCCATCAGTGAGTCGGGGGATGAGCAGTTCTTC. The rearrangement links TRBV10-3 to TRBJ2-1; the D call may be TRBD1 or TRBD2 (5 bases each). The CDR3 runs 12 residues. V was shortened by 0 bases and J by 8 bases, with 5 bases between the two germline ends. CDR1 and CDR2 (germline): ENHRY, SYGVKD.

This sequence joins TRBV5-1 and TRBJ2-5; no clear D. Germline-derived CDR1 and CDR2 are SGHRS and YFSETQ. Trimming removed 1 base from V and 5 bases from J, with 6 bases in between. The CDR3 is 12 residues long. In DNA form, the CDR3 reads TGCGCCAGCAGCTTGCCTCAGGAGACCCAGTACTTC. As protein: CASSLPQETQYF.

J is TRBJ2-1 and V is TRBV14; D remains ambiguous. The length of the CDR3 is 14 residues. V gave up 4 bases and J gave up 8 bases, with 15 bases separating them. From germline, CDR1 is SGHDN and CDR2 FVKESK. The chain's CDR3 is CASSRYSVGDEQFF. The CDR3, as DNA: TGTGCCAGCAGCCGTTACTCCGTTGGGGATGAGCAGTTCTTC.

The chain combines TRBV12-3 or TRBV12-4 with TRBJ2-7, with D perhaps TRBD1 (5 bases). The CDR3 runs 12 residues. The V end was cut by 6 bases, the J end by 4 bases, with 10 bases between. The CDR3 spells CASSADSYEQYF. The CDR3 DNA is TGTGCCAGCAGCGCCGACAGTTACGAGCAGTACTTC.

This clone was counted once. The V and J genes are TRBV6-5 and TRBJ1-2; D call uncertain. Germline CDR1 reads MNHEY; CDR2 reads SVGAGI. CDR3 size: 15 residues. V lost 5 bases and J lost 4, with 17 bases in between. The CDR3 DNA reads TGTGCCAGCAGTCTTAGTATTATGGCTTCCTATGGCTACACCTTC. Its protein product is CASSLSIMASYGYTF.

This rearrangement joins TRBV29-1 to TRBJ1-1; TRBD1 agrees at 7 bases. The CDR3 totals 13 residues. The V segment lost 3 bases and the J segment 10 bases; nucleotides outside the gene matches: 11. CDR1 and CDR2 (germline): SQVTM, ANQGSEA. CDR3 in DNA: TGCAGCGTTGAGGAGGGGGCGCATAGGTCAGCTTTCTTT. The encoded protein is CSVEEGAHRSAFF.

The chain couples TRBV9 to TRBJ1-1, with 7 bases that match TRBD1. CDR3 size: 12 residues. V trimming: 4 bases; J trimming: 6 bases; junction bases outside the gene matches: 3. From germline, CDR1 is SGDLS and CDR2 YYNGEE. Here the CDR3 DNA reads TGTGCCAGCAGCCCCGGGACAGCTGAAGCTTTCTTT. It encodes CASSPGTAEAFF.

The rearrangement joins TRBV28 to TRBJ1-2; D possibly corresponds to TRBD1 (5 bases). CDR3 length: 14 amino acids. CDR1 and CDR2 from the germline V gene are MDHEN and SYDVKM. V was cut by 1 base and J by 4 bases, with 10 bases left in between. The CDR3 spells CASSLFSGPYGYTF. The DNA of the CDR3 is TGTGCCAGCAGTTTATTTTCAGGGCCCTATGGCTACACCTTC.

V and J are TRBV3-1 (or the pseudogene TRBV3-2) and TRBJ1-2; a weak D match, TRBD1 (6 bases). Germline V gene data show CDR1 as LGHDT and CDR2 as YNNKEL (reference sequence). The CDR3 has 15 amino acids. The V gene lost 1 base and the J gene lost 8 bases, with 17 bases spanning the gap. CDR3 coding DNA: TGTGCCAGCAGCCAAGTAGGGGGGGCGCGAAGGGGCTACACCTTC. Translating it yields CASSQVGGARRGYTF.

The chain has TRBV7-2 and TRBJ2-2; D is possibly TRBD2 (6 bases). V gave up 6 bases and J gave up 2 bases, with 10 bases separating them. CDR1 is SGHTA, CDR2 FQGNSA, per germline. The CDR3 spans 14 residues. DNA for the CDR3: TGTGCCAGCAGGCTGGACTACAACACCGGGGAGCTGTTTTTT. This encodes CASRLDYNTGELFF.

CDR3 coding DNA: TGCAGCGTGGCGCATGCAGCTAACTATGGCTACACCTTC. As protein: CSVAHAANYGYTF. The chain employs TRBV29-1 and TRBJ1-2; no clear D gene. V lost 6 bases to trimming and J lost 0 bases, with 11 bases between them. CDR3 length equals 13 residues. Germline loops: CDR1 SQVTM, CDR2 ANQGSEA.

CDR3 DNA sequence: TGTGCCAGCAGCTTAGCTTTAGCGGGGGAAGTGTACAATGAGCAGTTCTTC. Its translation is CASSLALAGEVYNEQFF. The chain links TRBV7-8 to TRBJ2-1; 9 bases agree with TRBD2. There are 17 residues in the CDR3. V lost 0 bases to trimming and J lost 4 bases; unmatched junction nucleotides: 7. Germline values: CDR1 SGHVS, CDR2 FQNEAQ.

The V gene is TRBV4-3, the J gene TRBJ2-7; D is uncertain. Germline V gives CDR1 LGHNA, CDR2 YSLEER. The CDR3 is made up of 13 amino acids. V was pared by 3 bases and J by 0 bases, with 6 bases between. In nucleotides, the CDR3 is TGCGCCAGCAGCCAGGAGTACTCCTACGAGCAGTACTTC. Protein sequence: CASSQEYSYEQYF.

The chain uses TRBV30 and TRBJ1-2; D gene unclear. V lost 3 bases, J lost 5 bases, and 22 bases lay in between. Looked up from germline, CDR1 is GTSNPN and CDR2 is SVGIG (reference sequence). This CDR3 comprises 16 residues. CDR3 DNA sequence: TGTGCCTGGAGCCTTCCGGTCAACCCTAGGGCATATGGCTACACCTTC. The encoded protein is CAWSLPVNPRAYGYTF.

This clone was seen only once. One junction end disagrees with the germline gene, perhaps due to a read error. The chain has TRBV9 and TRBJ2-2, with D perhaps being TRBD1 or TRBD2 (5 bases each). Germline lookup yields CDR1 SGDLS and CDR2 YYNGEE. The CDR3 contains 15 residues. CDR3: CASSASTRDSGELFF. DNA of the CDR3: TGTGCCAGTAGCGCCTCGACCAGGGATTCCGGGGAGCTGTTTTTT.

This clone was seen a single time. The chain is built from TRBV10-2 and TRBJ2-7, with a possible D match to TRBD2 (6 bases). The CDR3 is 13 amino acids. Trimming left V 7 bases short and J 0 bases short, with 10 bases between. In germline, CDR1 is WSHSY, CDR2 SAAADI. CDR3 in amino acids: CASTEEGSYEQYF. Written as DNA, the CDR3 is TGCGCCAGCACCGAGGAGGGCTCCTACGAGCAGTACTTC.

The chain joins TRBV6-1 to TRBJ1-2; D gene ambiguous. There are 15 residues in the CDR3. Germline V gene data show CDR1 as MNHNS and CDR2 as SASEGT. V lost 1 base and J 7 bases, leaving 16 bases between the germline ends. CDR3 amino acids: CASSEGAGASVGYTF. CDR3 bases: TGTGCCAGCAGTGAAGGGGCAGGCGCTTCTGTTGGCTACACCTTC.

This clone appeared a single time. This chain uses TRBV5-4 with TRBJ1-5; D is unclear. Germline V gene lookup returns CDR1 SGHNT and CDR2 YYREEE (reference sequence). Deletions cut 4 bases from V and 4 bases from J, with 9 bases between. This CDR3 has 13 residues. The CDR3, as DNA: TGTGCCAGCAGCGCAGACACTAATCAGCCCCAGCATTTT. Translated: CASSADTNQPQHF.

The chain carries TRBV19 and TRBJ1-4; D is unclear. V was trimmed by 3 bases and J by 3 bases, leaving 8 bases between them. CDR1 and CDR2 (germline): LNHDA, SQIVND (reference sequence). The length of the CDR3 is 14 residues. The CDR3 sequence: CASSMRRSNEKLFF. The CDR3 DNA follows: TGTGCCAGTAGTATGAGGAGGTCTAATGAAAAACTGTTTTTT.

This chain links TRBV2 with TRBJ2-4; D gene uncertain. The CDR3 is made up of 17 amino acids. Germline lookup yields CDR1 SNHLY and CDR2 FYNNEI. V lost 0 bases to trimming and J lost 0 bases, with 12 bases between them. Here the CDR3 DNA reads TGTGCCAGCAGTGAAGCGCGAGGAGCCTTAGCCAAAAACATTCAGTACTTC. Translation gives CASSEARGALAKNIQYF.

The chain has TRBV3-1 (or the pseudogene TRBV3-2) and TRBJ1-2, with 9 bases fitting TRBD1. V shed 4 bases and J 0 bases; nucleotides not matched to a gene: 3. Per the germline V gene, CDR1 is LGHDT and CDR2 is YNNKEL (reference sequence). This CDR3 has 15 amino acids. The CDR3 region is CASSPRDRANYGYTF. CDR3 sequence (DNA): TGTGCCAGCAGCCCAAGGGACAGGGCTAACTATGGCTACACCTTC.

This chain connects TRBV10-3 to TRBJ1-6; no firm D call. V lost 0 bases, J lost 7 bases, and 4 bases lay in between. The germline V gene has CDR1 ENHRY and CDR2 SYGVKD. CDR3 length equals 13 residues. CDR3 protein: CAISESENSPLHF. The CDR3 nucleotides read TGTGCCATCAGTGAGTCGGAGAATTCACCCCTCCACTTT.